This TCR beta chain was found in a study of blood T cell repertoires in COVID-19. Overall study: COVID-19 samples, acute and convalescent, were from the United States, Italy and Spain. T cells, B-cell-depleted T cells, or PBMCs supplied cDNA or gDNA.

Seattle-derived patients entered the study during active infection and were followed longitudinally. As originally analysed: Amplifying reference gene primers gave estimates of nucleated cell counts. Sequencing used immunoSEQ multiplex PCR; TCRdb keeps in-frame clones, though not all of them. V, J and clone size are taken as reported in that table, and D and trimming were inferred from the DNA itself. Among about 280,000 clones, about nine tenths were seen once, and the ten largest hold over 8.5%. This CDR3 has 14 amino acids. CDR1 is SEHNR, CDR2 FQNEAQ, per germline (reference sequence). V lost 2 bases to trimming and J lost 6 bases, with 13 bases between them.

Source material: peripheral blood. The chain is built from TRBV7-9 and TRBJ1-2; no clear D gene. This receptor was taken from a woman in her twenties or thirties with COVID-19, enrolled during active disease. The CDR3 sequence is CASSLSPQWHGYTF. DNA of the CDR3: TGTGCCAGCAGCTTATCCCCCCAGTGGCATGGCTACACCTTC.